Included here is one T cell receptor (beta chain) sequence, with context. Its antigen is still unknown. This cohort consisted of healthy bone marrow donors. PCR was performed using 60 Vbeta and 13 Jbeta primers. Assay: immunoSEQ multiplex PCR; the TCRdb copy retains only in-frame clones and omits some. This table has 150,000 to 200,000 clones, around 80% appearing once. This specimen belongs to a study of cytomegalovirus exposure and HLA in healthy donors. General study findings and limits: In a later analysis, V- and J-gene trimming of beta chains associated with a DCLRE1C missense variant, replicated independently.

Material for sequencing was PBMCs. This TCR was recovered from a female donor in good health and CMV-seronegative.

The CDR3 DNA follows: TGTGCCAGCAGCTTAGAAGGGGCAGTCTATGGCTACACCTTC. Translation: CASSLEGAVYGYTF. The J gene is TRBJ1-2, the V gene TRBV7-9; maybe TRBD1 (5 bases). The CDR3 length is 14 residues. Per the germline V gene, CDR1 is SEHNR and CDR2 is FQNEAQ (reference sequence). V lost 1 base to trimming and J lost 4 bases, with 10 bases between them.